Presented here are 26 T cell receptor beta chains from one specimen sequenced in a study of CD8+CD57+ T cells in acquired aplastic anemia. Only patients with CD8+CD57+ cell expansion on flow cytometry were chosen for sequencing. Genomic DNA constituted the template upon which TCR beta VDJ and CDR3 profiling was performed. TCRdb reanalysed the reads using MiXCR and keeps one entry per CDR3 protein. The repertoire holds approximately 180,000 distinct CDR3 sequences, with approximately 48% as singletons. Sequencing was performed on sorted CD4+, CD8+, or CD8+CD57+ T cells (not recorded which) from PBMCs. The receptors shown here come from a human donor with aplastic anemia.

V gene TRBV10-3 combines with J gene TRBJ1-6, with D perhaps matching TRBD1 (5 bases). The CDR3 contains 15 residues. Germline V gene lookup returns CDR1 ENHRY and CDR2 SYGVKD. The V gene lost 8 bases and the J gene lost 2 bases, with 13 bases spanning the gap. CDR3 DNA sequence: TGTGCCATCGCCCGGGGCGGCCCCTATAATTCACCCCTCCACTTT. It codes for CAIARGGPYNSPLHF.

The V call is TRBV10-3, the J call TRBJ2-5; 8 bases align to TRBD1. V lost 10 bases to trimming and J lost 2 bases; unmatched junction nucleotides: 9. CDR1 is ENHRY, CDR2 SYGVKD, per germline. This CDR3 spans 14 amino acids. The CDR3 DNA reads TGTGCCAGCAGCAGGGGGCCTCAACAAGAGACCCAGTACTTC. As protein: CASSRGPQQETQYF.

The table lists this clonotype with a count of one. The chain uses TRBV12-3 or TRBV12-4 and TRBJ1-1; D is possibly TRBD1 (5 bases). Trimming stripped 5 bases from V and 4 bases from J, with 14 bases between. The CDR3 has 14 residues. The CDR3 DNA reads TGTGCCAGCAGTGCGCGCAGGGAGGCCACTGAAGCTTTCTTT. Residues: CASSARREATEAFF.

This clonotype was picked up many times. As DNA, the CDR3 is TGTGCCAGCAGCGCGCTAGCGTACAATGAGCAGTTCTTC. Encoded protein: CASSALAYNEQFF. The chain is built from TRBV9 and TRBJ2-1, with D perhaps matching TRBD2 (6 bases). The germline V gene has CDR1 SGDLS and CDR2 YYNGEE. The CDR3 contains 13 residues. V lost 3 bases and J lost 4, with 8 bases in between.

The chain has TRBV6-6 and TRBJ2-1, with TRBD1 identical over 9 bases. Germline-derived CDR1 and CDR2 are MNHNY and SVGAGI (reference sequence). V gave up 0 bases and J gave up 3 bases; unmatched junction bases: 3. This CDR3 is 16 amino acids long. In DNA, the CDR3 is TGTGCCAGCAGTTACTCGAGGGACAGGGTCTACAATGAGCAGTTCTTC. Translation gives CASSYSRDRVYNEQFF.

For this clonotype: The CDR3 does not close with the conserved phenylalanine or tryptophan, likely indicating a read error. The rearrangement joins TRBV28 to TRBJ2-7, with 9 bases lining up with TRBD1. CDR1 MDHEN and CDR2 SYDVKM come from the germline V gene. V trimming: 10 bases; J trimming: 1 base; junction bases outside the gene matches: 8. The CDR3 sequence is 14 residues long. Here the CDR3 DNA reads TGTGCCATAACGGGGACAGGGAGATCCTACGAGCAGTACTCC. Translated: CAITGTGRSYEQYS.

In regard to this clonotype: A much larger clone differs from this one at a single base, so this may be a read error. The rearrangement links TRBV12-3 or TRBV12-4 to TRBJ1-3; maybe TRBD1 (5 bases). The CDR3 consists of 14 residues. The CDR3 region has the DNA TGTGTCACGACTCGGGGGGGGGCTGGAAACACCATATATTTT. Its translation is CVTTRGGAGNTIYF.

Notes on this clonotype: With a much larger clone just one base away, this may be a read error. The chain carries TRBV7-2 and TRBJ2-7; D might be TRBD1 (6 bases). Between the trimmed V and J ends, which lost 5 bases and 6 bases, there was a span of 20 bases. The CDR3 runs to 15 residues. From germline, CDR1 is SGHTA and CDR2 FQGNSA. This chain's CDR3 is CASSPRQVMSSEQYF. Written as DNA, the CDR3 is TGTGCCAGCAGCCCTAGACAGGTAATGTCGTCCGAGCAGTACTTC.

The chain combines TRBV7-9 with TRBJ2-7, with D uncertain. V was trimmed by 1 base and J by 0 bases, leaving 10 bases between them. Per germline, CDR1 SEHNR and CDR2 FQNEAQ (reference sequence). The CDR3 spans 15 residues. CDR3 protein: CASSLGSPSSYEQYF. In DNA form, the CDR3 reads TGTGCCAGCAGCTTAGGCAGTCCGAGCTCCTACGAGCAGTACTTC.

Many counts were recorded for this clonotype. This rearrangement joins TRBV24-1 to TRBJ1-3; D uncertain. This CDR3 comprises 14 residues. CDR1 is KGHDR and CDR2 is SFDVKD in the germline V gene. V dropped 4 bases and J dropped 0 bases, with 6 bases sitting between them. CDR3 sequence (DNA): TGTGCCACCAGTGACCCCGGCTCTGGAAACACCATATATTTT. This codes for CATSDPGSGNTIYF.

About this clonotype itself: This sequence may be a read error, since a much larger clone differs from it by one base. The rearrangement joins TRBV10-2 to TRBJ2-5; either TRBD1 or TRBD2 may fit D (5 bases each). CDR3 length: 13 residues. From germline, CDR1 is WSHSY and CDR2 SAAADI. Trimming removed 7 bases at V and 7 bases at J, with 16 bases between. The CDR3 DNA sequence: TGCGCCAGCATGGGGGAGCCGGCTGGGACCCAGTACTTC. Translating it yields CASMGEPAGTQYF.

Of note for this clonotype: With a much larger clone just one base away, this may be a read error. The chain uses TRBV6-2 or TRBV6-3 and TRBJ2-1, with D unclear. The germline V and J ends were trimmed by 0 bases and 10 bases, with 7 bases remaining between them. The germline V gene has CDR1 MNHEY and CDR2 SVGEGT. CDR3 length: 12 residues. CDR3 amino acids: CASSYSTYEQFF. The CDR3 DNA reads as TGTGCCAGCAGTTACTCGACCTACGAGCAGTTCTTC.

In its sample, this clonotype was seen many times. The V call is TRBV7-2, the J call TRBJ1-5; D may be TRBD1 (5 bases). Trimming removed 4 bases at V and 7 bases at J, with 11 bases between. Per the germline V gene, CDR1 is SGHTA and CDR2 is FQGNSA. The CDR3 sequence is 13 residues long. CDR3 DNA: TGTGCCAGCAGCTCCGGGGCGGGGCAGCCCCAGCATTTT. Protein: CASSSGAGQPQHF.

This clonotype occurred many times. This chain connects TRBV14 to TRBJ2-7; no clear D. Looked up from germline, CDR1 is SGHDN and CDR2 is FVKESK. The ends were cut back, 1 base at V and 0 bases at J, with 10 bases in the middle. The CDR3 loop spans 15 amino acids. The chain's CDR3 is CASSQVTARSYEQYF. In DNA form, the CDR3 reads TGTGCCAGCAGCCAAGTCACAGCCCGCTCCTACGAGCAGTACTTC. Drawing the rest from reference TRBV14 and TRBJ2-7, the complete variable domain is EAGVTQFPSHSVIEKGQTVTLRCDPISGHDNLYWYRRVMGKEIKFLLHFVKESKQDESGMPNNRFLAERTGGTYSTLKVQPAELEDSGVYFCASSQVTARSYEQYFGPGTRLTVT.

This rearrangement joins TRBV10-3 to TRBJ1-3; 7 positions match TRBD1. J lost 3 bases, V lost 4 bases, and 3 bases had no gene match. The CDR3 loop spans 14 amino acids. Germline CDR1 ENHRY, CDR2 SYGVKD. This CDR3 reads CAISAGQVGNTIYF. The CDR3 coding sequence is TGTGCCATCAGTGCAGGACAGGTTGGAAACACCATATATTTT.

This clonotype was seen at least ten times. The chain is built from TRBV2 and TRBJ1-2; D is perhaps TRBD1 (6 bases). The V end was cut by 6 bases, the J end by 4 bases, with 15 bases between. This CDR3 is 14 amino acids long. Germline CDR1 is SNHLY and CDR2 is FYNNEI. The CDR3 nucleotides are TGTGCCAGCAGGGTCATACAGGGTGCCTATGGCTACACCTTC. Translation gives CASRVIQGAYGYTF. The whole variable domain, filled in from reference TRBV2 and TRBJ1-2, reads EPEVTQTPSHQVTQMGQEVILRCVPISNHLYFYWYRQILGQKVEFLVSFYNNEISEKSEIFDDQFSVERPDGSNFTLKIRSTKLEDSAMYFCASRVIQGAYGYTFGSGTRLTVV.

The chain has TRBV29-1 and TRBJ2-5, with 13 bases aligning to TRBD2. Germline values: CDR1 SQVTM, CDR2 ANQGSEA. V trimming: 6 bases; J trimming: 5 bases; junction bases outside the gene matches: 12. The CDR3 contains 16 residues. CDR3 sequence: CSVRQTLAGGPETQYF. For the CDR3, the DNA is TGCAGCGTCAGACAGACACTAGCGGGAGGGCCGGAGACCCAGTACTTC.

This clonotype has at least ten counts. V gene TRBV5-4 combines with J gene TRBJ2-1, with 10 bases matching TRBD2. The V gene end was trimmed by 7 bases and the J gene end by 8 bases; junction bases not matched to a gene: 9. Germline assignment: CDR1 SGHNT and CDR2 YYREEE (reference sequence). The CDR3 has 14 amino acids. The CDR3 nucleotides read TGTGCCAGCCACCGGGCTAGCGGGAGCTATGAGCAGTTCTTC. This translates into CASHRASGSYEQFF.

This clonotype was observed at least ten times. As DNA, the CDR3 is TGTGCCATCAGTGGTCTCCCGGGACAGGTCTCTGAAGCTTTCTTT. This sequence encodes CAISGLPGQVSEAFF. V and J are TRBV10-3 and TRBJ1-1; 8 bases are a match to TRBD1. The CDR3 totals 15 residues. Germline values: CDR1 ENHRY, CDR2 SYGVKD. V was clipped by 4 bases and J by 6 bases; unmatched bases: 10.

This clonotype was counted ten times or more. The CDR3 DNA follows: TGTGCCAGCAGCTTAGCGGTTGTAACAGAAGCTAACTATGGCTACACCTTC. It specifies CASSLAVVTEANYGYTF. V gene TRBV7-2 combines with J gene TRBJ1-2; D remains unclear. This CDR3 has 17 amino acids. The germline V and J ends were trimmed by 0 bases and 0 bases, with 14 bases remaining between them. The germline gives CDR1 SGHTA, CDR2 FQGNSA.

The V call is TRBV20-1, the J call TRBJ2-7, with a tentative D call TRBD2 (5 bases). The CDR3 contains 14 residues. Trimming left V 2 bases short and J 2 bases short, with 13 bases between. Germline V gene lookup returns CDR1 DFQATT and CDR2 SNEGSKA (reference sequence). The CDR3: CSARLTSSTYEQYF. The CDR3 DNA is TGCAGTGCTAGATTAACTAGTTCTACCTACGAGCAGTACTTC.

This clonotype was found many times. J is TRBJ1-1 and V is TRBV19; no definite D call. From germline, CDR1 is LNHDA and CDR2 SQIVND (reference sequence). This CDR3 is built from 13 residues. With 6 bases removed from V and 0 bases from J, the gap between germline ends came to 8 bases. Here the CDR3 DNA reads TGTGCCAGTAGGGATCCACTGAACACTGAAGCTTTCTTT. Translating it yields CASRDPLNTEAFF.

This clonotype was detected many times. V is TRBV12-3 or TRBV12-4 and J is TRBJ1-5; the D gene is possibly TRBD1 (5 bases). With 7 bases removed from V and 2 bases from J, the gap between germline ends came to 12 bases. The CDR3 spans 14 residues. CDR3 bases: TGTGCCAGCACTTCACAGGCGGGCAATCAGCCCCAGCATTTT. It is translated as CASTSQAGNQPQHF.

This clonotype has at least ten counts. This sequence joins TRBV7-8 and TRBJ2-2; 7 nucleotides agree with TRBD2. This CDR3 comprises 16 residues. Trimming took 5 bases from V and 1 from J; bases not matched to a gene: 7. Germline-derived CDR1 and CDR2 are SGHVS and FQNEAQ. The DNA for the CDR3 is TGTGCCAGCAGCCCTCTGGGGGGGTGGAACACCGGGGAGCTGTTTTTT. It is translated as CASSPLGGWNTGELFF. Supplemented by reference TRBV7-8 and TRBJ2-2, the full variable domain reads GAGVSQSPRYKVAKRGQDVALRCDPISGHVSLFWYQQALGQGPEFLTYFQNEAQLDKSGLPSDRFFAERPEGSVSTLKIQRTQQEDSAVYLCASSPLGGWNTGELFFGEGSRLTVL.

This clonotype was seen a handful of times. CDR3: CASSLGGQPNEAFF. The CDR3 nucleotides read TGTGCCAGCAGCTTAGGGGGACAACCTAATGAAGCTTTCTTT. V gene TRBV7-2 combines with J gene TRBJ1-1; D perhaps matches TRBD1 (6 bases). The V gene's germline CDR1 is SGHTA and CDR2 FQGNSA. The V gene lost 1 base and the J gene lost 7 bases, with 13 bases spanning the gap. This CDR3 comprises 14 residues. Looking up the rest from reference TRBV7-2 and TRBJ1-1 gives the full variable domain: GAGVSQSPSNKVTEKGKDVELRCDPISGHTALYWYRQSLGQGLEFLIYFQGNSAPDKSGLPSDRFSAERTGGSVSTLTIQRTQQEDSAVYLCASSLGGQPNEAFFGQGTRLTVV.

This chain uses TRBV12-3 or TRBV12-4 with TRBJ2-1; 9 nucleotides line up with TRBD1. V lost 8 bases, J lost 9 bases, and 11 bases stayed unmatched. The CDR3 extends over 14 amino acids. In DNA, the CDR3 is TGTGCCAGCGGGGACAGGGACGAAAGTGGTGAGCAGTTCTTC. It specifies CASGDRDESGEQFF.